The 11 T cell receptor beta chains given below trace back to one sample, sequenced in a study of T cells in Graves' hyperthyroidism and ophthalmopathy. Using RNA transcripts as the source, TCR beta CDR3 regions were amplified. First-round RT-PCR of the TCR CDR3 relied on the HTBI primer set. TCRdb re-called the multiplex PCR reads with MiXCR, one entry per CDR3 protein. The top ten hold over 25% of the sample, which has a few hundred thousand distinct CDR3 sequences, approximately 16% seen once. The sequenced sample consisted of blood. All receptors derive from a woman aged 25-40 years with Graves' ophthalmopathy.

Regarding this clonotype: One junction end disagrees with the germline gene, perhaps due to a read error. V and J are TRBV20-1 and TRBJ2-3; D is uncertain. The CDR3 loop spans 15 amino acids. Germline lookup yields CDR1 DFQATT and CDR2 SNEGSKA (reference sequence). CDR3 bases: TGCAGTGCGGCCCCAGCACCCATGAGCACAAATACGCAGTATTTT. As protein: CSAAPAPMSTNTQYF.

J is TRBJ1-5 and V is TRBV6-2 or TRBV6-3, with D maybe TRBD1 (6 bases). Trimming pared 6 bases from V and 7 bases from J, leaving 16 bases between. The CDR3 sequence is 14 residues long. Germline-derived CDR1 and CDR2 are MNHEY and SVGEGT. Written as DNA, the CDR3 is TGTGCCAGCAGGGGGGGGGCGGAGAGGCAGCCCCAGCATTTT. Translation gives CASRGGAERQPQHF.

This rearrangement joins TRBV6-2 or TRBV6-3 to TRBJ2-2, with 9 nucleotides matching TRBD1. The germline CDR1 and CDR2 sequences are MNHEY and SVGEGT. With V trimmed by 5 bases and J by 3 bases, 7 bases remained unmatched. The CDR3 runs to 16 residues. The DNA for the CDR3 is TGTGCCAGCAGTCCCGACAGGGGGAGCTACACCGGGGAGCTGTTTTTT. Residues: CASSPDRGSYTGELFF.

The rearrangement joins TRBV25-1 to TRBJ1-1; D unclear. Germline CDR1 and CDR2: MGHDK and SYGVNS. There are 15 residues in the CDR3. Trimming removed 2 bases at V and 6 bases at J, with 16 bases between. CDR3 in amino acids: CASSENSPGRPEAFF. The CDR3 region has the DNA TGTGCCAGCAGTGAAAATTCCCCCGGGAGACCTGAAGCTTTCTTT.

This clonotype has a handful of counts. The chain joins TRBV29-1 to TRBJ2-1, with D unclear. Trimming left V 1 base short and J 5 bases short, with 9 bases between. The germline V gene encodes CDR1 SQVTM and CDR2 ANQGSEA. The CDR3 consists of 13 residues. The CDR3 loop is CSVEVHENNEQFF. The CDR3 coding sequence is TGCAGCGTTGAAGTCCACGAGAACAATGAGCAGTTCTTC.

The table lists this clonotype with a few counts. The chain combines TRBV5-1 with TRBJ2-2, with D tentatively TRBD1 (5 bases). CDR1 is SGHRS, CDR2 YFSETQ, per germline. The CDR3 consists of 15 residues. Between the trimmed V and J ends, which lost 4 bases and 6 bases, there was a span of 16 bases. The CDR3 spells CASSRLAGMAGELFF. The CDR3 DNA reads as TGCGCCAGCAGCCGGCTGGCAGGGATGGCCGGGGAGCTGTTTTTT. Full variable domain (outside the CDR3, taken from reference TRBV5-1 and TRBJ2-2): KAGVTQTPRYLIKTRGQQVTLSCSPISGHRSVSWYQQTPGQGLQFLFEYFSETQRNKGNFPGRFSGRQFSNSRSEMNVSTLELGDSALYLCASSRLAGMAGELFFGEGSRLTVL.

Concerning this clonotype: This sequence may be a read error, since a much larger clone differs from it by one base. This chain links TRBV28 with TRBJ2-1; D gene uncertain. V was trimmed by 7 bases and J by 2 bases, leaving 15 bases between them. This CDR3 has 15 amino acids. Germline CDR1 reads MDHEN; CDR2 reads SYDVKM. CDR3 nucleotide sequence: TGTGCCAGCAAAGTGGTAGCAGGAGCCTACAATGAGCAGTTCTTC. The encoded protein is CASKVVAGAYNEQFF.

Ten or more counts support this clonotype. The chain joins TRBV28 to TRBJ2-7; no firm D call. Germline V gene data show CDR1 as MDHEN and CDR2 as SYDVKM. With 1 base removed from V and 0 bases from J, the gap between germline ends came to 13 bases. CDR3 length: 16 amino acids. Here the CDR3 reads CASSLSWQIDSYEQYF. CDR3 sequence (DNA): TGTGCCAGCAGTTTATCATGGCAGATTGACTCCTACGAGCAGTACTTC.

This clonotype has at least ten counts. The rearrangement joins TRBV12-3 or TRBV12-4 to TRBJ1-2; 7 nucleotides agree with TRBD1. Trimming removed 6 bases from V and 4 bases from J; junction bases left unmatched: 8. The CDR3 loop spans 14 amino acids. The CDR3 sequence: CASSPEQGFYGYTF. The DNA for the CDR3 is TGTGCCAGCAGCCCAGAACAGGGGTTCTATGGCTACACCTTC.

This clonotype has ten or more counts. The DNA of the CDR3 is TGTGCCAGCAGTTCCCAAATGGGTGAAGCTTTCTTT. Its translation is CASSSQMGEAFF. J is TRBJ1-1 and V is TRBV6-1; D not resolved. The CDR3 has 12 amino acids. Per the germline V gene, CDR1 is MNHNS and CDR2 is SASEGT. Trimming took off 5 bases at V and 7 bases at J, with 11 bases between the two ends.

In regard to this clonotype: One base away lies a much larger clone, so this may be a sequencing read error. This chain links TRBV30 with TRBJ1-1; D gene ambiguous. V lost 1 base to trimming and J lost 3 bases, with 9 bases between them. CDR1 is GTSNPN, CDR2 SVGIG, per germline (reference sequence). The CDR3 contains 13 residues. The CDR3 is CAWSAGRDTEAFF. For the CDR3, the DNA is TGTGCCTGGAGTGCTGGGAGGGACACTGAAGCTTTCTTT.